This entry describes one T cell receptor beta chain. What antigen it recognizes has not been identified. Per-base qualities were not stored, and no clone one base away is much larger. This sample was included in a study of cytomegalovirus exposure and HLA in healthy donors (dated by TCRdb to the late 2010s). Turning to the overall study: An earlier analysis of a few hundred of the donors reported 250 to 300 Gb of sequence data and 100 million to 120 million unique TCR beta sequences obtained from roughly 180 million T cells. Roughly 5 DR-DQ haplotypes were handled as single units for association and clustering because linkage in the cohort was strong. A later genetic analysis took genome-wide SNP genotypes for about 55% of the 666 donors and used that subset as a discovery cohort. The study used immunosequencing to profile the T cell repertoires of around 600 subjects and linked those repertoires to cytomegalovirus serostatus. Class I and class II HLA loci were covered by the typing at four-digit resolution. The genetic ancestry cluster associated with self-reported Caucasian donors included around 76% of the roughly 410 genotyped donors. Among a few hundred genotyped donors of the cohort, an average of 235,054 unique TCR beta nucleotide sequences were sequenced per donor, about a sixth of them non-productive. The study aimed to test whether signatures of past pathogen exposure could be identified by cataloging public T cell receptors. Roughly 290 gigabases of sequencing data and tens of millions of unique TCR sequences made up an early release that covered approximately 620 HLA-typed donors. Typing coverage differed by locus: A, B, C, DRB1 and DQB1 were typed in roughly 629-640 donors, DQA1 in about 500, DPA1 in around 580, and DPB1 in 400 to 490. Rather than using new phenotypic data, the later analysis identified candidate immune exposures from TCR beta sequences and from how often those sequences occurred across donors. Every repertoire in the discovery cohort had been generated on one and the same sequencing platform. A later analysis re-analyzed previously published TCR beta repertoires from 600 to 850 donors and added high-resolution HLA genotyping to study TCR occurrence patterns. Alongside the repertoire data, information on donor age, sex, ethnicity and CMV serostatus was compiled. In an earlier analysis of 550 to 700 of the donors, high-throughput TCR beta sequencing was used to judge whether each TCR beta V gene segment behaved as functional or pseudogenic. High-throughput TCR immunosequencing, statistical association of individual TCRs with disease status, and machine learning were combined to predict cytomegalovirus infection status. Besides the first cohort of 550 to 750 subjects, a separate validation cohort made up of 120 or so different subjects was used.

CDR1 SGHAT and CDR2 FQNNGV were looked up in the germline V gene. Relative to germline, V is missing 3 bases and J is missing 4 bases, with 4 bases of the junction outside any gene match. The cysteine opens and the phenylalanine closes a CDR3 of 14 amino acids. Just CDR3 DNA is preserved here, 42 bases in frame from base 1. Study-wide findings and limitations: A later analysis found that TCR association rates varied across HLA loci, with DRB1 alleles showing the most associated TCRs and HLA-C alleles the fewest. In a later analysis, 15,000 to 20,000 TCR beta sequences were associated with specific HLA alleles at a false discovery rate of 0.05. Strong co-occurrence of HLA alleles, especially DR and DQ, made assigning TCR associations to individual alleles difficult. In a later analysis, HLA-associated TCR beta chains showed more clonal expansion and lower generation probabilities than non-associated chains that were equally common. This cohort had only TCR beta chains sequenced, and the lack of alpha or paired-chain data limited which features could be detected. The study listed 164 TCR beta chains as associated with cytomegalovirus. The earlier analysis of about 600 of the donors excluded roughly 17 rarely observed V segments, including chromosome 9 orphons, because counts were too low. Correlated functional status among segregating V segments might be attributable to linkage disequilibrium, but an unknown experimental factor could not be ruled out. According to the authors, the approach could potentially be generalized to other disease states and immunological phenotypes. The only immune exposure information available for the cohort was CMV serostatus. The classifier was reported to diagnose cytomegalovirus status with high specificity and sensitivity in both the original cohort and the validation cohort. Sequencing depth was assumed to be roughly uniform across donors in the presence/absence analyses, though that assumption may not hold. Compared with the roughly 700-donor mean, donors in an Asian-associated ancestry cluster had fewer N-insertions in productive TCRs, according to a later genetic analysis. A group of highly shared sequence variants was considered likely to be a technical artifact of the sequencing pipeline. According to a later analysis, most CMV-associated TCR beta chains appeared to be HLA-restricted, and the HLA associations seemed to be driven largely by CMV exposure. Some IMGT-functional V segments, including TRBV6-2 and TRBV6-3, could not be told apart with the 87-base-pair reads, so those segments were excluded. A few of the identified cytomegalovirus-associated TCR beta chains were confirmed in vitro to be specific for cytomegalovirus antigens. According to a later analysis, parvovirus B19, influenza, CMV and Epstein-Barr virus appeared linked to several top co-occurrence clusters. A further reported finding was that TCR beta sequences accurately predicted the HLA-A and HLA-B alleles for most subjects in the first cohort. Most TCR sequences were seen in very few donors, while some public TCRs were found in many individuals. A later genetic analysis associated a missense DCLRE1C variant with V-gene and J-gene trimming of TCR beta chains, and an independent cohort replicated the association. In an earlier analysis of fewer than 750 of the donors, most TCR beta V segments were observed in productive rearrangements about 87% or about 30% of the time, broadly matching IMGT annotations. Because HLA typing was missing for some donors at each locus, association tests included only the typed subset.

The library was produced with the immunoSEQ multiplex PCR assay. A mixture of 60 forward primers for TCR Vbeta segments and 13 reverse primers for TCR Jbeta segments was used in the multiplex PCR. The CDR3 region of rearranged TCR beta genes was amplified from genomic DNA with a multiplex PCR assay. The amplified TCR beta libraries were sequenced on the Illumina HiSeq System as 87-base-pair reads. Processing in the source paper ran as follows. A later analysis counted about 80 million unique TCR beta chains across the 670 or so repertoires, and some 12 million of these chains were shared by at least two donors. Raw reads were error-corrected and collapsed into unique sequences by a nearest-neighbor algorithm in which closely related sequences were merged to remove PCR and sequencing errors. CDR3 sequences were aligned to IMGT reference sequences to assign V, D and J gene segments. Each retained sequence needed at least a six-nucleotide match to both a V gene segment and a J gene segment. A rearrangement was called productive if the CDR3 had no stop codons and remained in frame with V and J, and every other rearrangement was called non-productive. Following IMGT convention, CDR3 was defined as the stretch from the second conserved V-encoded cysteine to the conserved J-encoded phenylalanine. In an earlier analysis of roughly 580 of the donors, sequences lacking an unambiguous match to a single V gene segment were excluded. In an earlier analysis of about 590 of the donors, a V segment was called functional when productive rearrangements were above 56.7%, and segregating when the standard deviation between donors exceeded 5%. A statistical classification framework was built for diagnosing cytomegalovirus status from the catalog of TCR beta chain sequences. A later analysis assigned V and J genes by comparing TCR nucleotide sequences with IMGT/GENE-DB human TR gene sequences. In a later analysis, CDR3 sequences and most-parsimonious VDJ recombination scenarios were assigned using the TCRdist pipeline. In a later analysis, each TCR beta chain was defined by its CDR3 amino acid sequence together with its V-gene family, and reads without a unique V-gene family were excluded. A later analysis removed 500 to 650 highly shared, low-generation-probability nucleotide sequences to deal with suspected cross-contamination and a sequencing artifact. A later analysis calculated a clonal expansion index for each public chain from normalized within-repertoire ranks of inferred template counts. In a later analysis, generation probabilities were computed using a VDJ recombination model fitted to out-of-frame rearrangements, and the results were checked against IGoR. Hypergeometric tests were used in a later analysis to score TCR-TCR, TCR-HLA and TCR-CMV co-occurrence, with a repertoire-size bias correction applied to the TCR pairs. A later analysis estimated false discovery rates by permuting HLA or CMV assignments 20 times. In a later analysis, co-occurring TCRs were grouped using DBSCAN, and TCRdist sequence similarity was added for clustering within HLA-allele-positive subsets. Repertoires with fewer than 30,000 or more than 120,000 public chains, plus five repertoires with anomalous nucleotide sharing, were excluded from co-occurrence clustering. The immuneACCESS repertoire file appears here via TCRdb, limited to in-frame rearrangements. These files lack a portion of the clones; in checked studies, under half of the deficit traces to unresolved V genes, and the cause of the others is not known. V and J calls and clone size are as listed in that table; D and trimming were resolved from the DNA. This sample is represented by about 73,000 clones; roughly 70% of them were singletons. The ten biggest clones cover roughly 12% of the sample.

In total, around 600 healthy bone marrow donors made up the cohort. All cohort members were sampled while nominally healthy, although unrecorded immune exposures were likely present. The donor tested CMV seronegative and was one of the 352 seronegative cohort members. Every donor gave a peripheral blood sample, and the peripheral blood mononuclear cells from that sample were used for TCR beta sequencing. The Qiagen DNeasy Blood Extraction Kit was used to extract genomic DNA from the blood cell samples. The V gene is TRBV11-2 and the J gene is TRBJ2-3; 7 bases in between match TRBD1. The sequenced sample was PBMCs. The receptor was isolated from a man between 70 and 80 years old in good health and CMV-seronegative. The DNA sequence reads TGTGCCAGCAGCTTCACGCAGGGGGCAGATACGCAGTATTTT. This translates into CASSFTQGADTQYF.